This is a list of T cell receptor beta chains from one sample in a study of identical twins. TCRdb re-called the 5' RACE reads with MiXCR, one entry per CDR3 protein. This table has 400,000 to 550,000 distinct CDR3 sequences, roughly a fifth appearing once. The data also belong to a second study, concerning T cells expressing NK-cell markers.

The material sequenced was CD4+ T cells sorted from blood. The receptors shown here come from a woman aged 18-35 years in good health. Both conserved end residues are part of each CDR3. D genes are given only for firm matches. Size is stated for part of the rows, as once, few or many counts, or as a class when the clone is expanded.

j_gene: TRBJ1-1; d_gene: TRBD1; abundance: few; v_gene: TRBV7-9; CDR3aa: CASSRWTGGETEAFF; CDR3nt: TGTGCCAGCAGCCGGTGGACAGGGGGCGAAACTGAAGCTTTCTTT
j_gene: TRBJ2-1; d_gene: -; abundance: many; v_gene: TRBV3-1; CDR3aa: CASSQPALNEQFF; CDR3nt: TGTGCCAGCAGCCAACCAGCGTTGAATGAGCAGTTCTTC
j_gene: TRBJ2-4; d_gene: -; abundance: many; v_gene: TRBV5-6; CDR3aa: CASSKGGVAKNIQYF; CDR3nt: TGTGCCAGCAGCAAGGGGGGGGTGGCCAAAAACATTCAGTACTTC
j_gene: TRBJ2-6; d_gene: -; abundance: -; v_gene: TRBV15; CDR3aa: CATSASSGANVLTF; CDR3nt: TGTGCCACCAGCGCCAGTTCTGGGGCCAACGTCCTGACTTTC
j_gene: TRBJ1-1; d_gene: -; abundance: few; v_gene: TRBV12-3/TRBV12-4; CDR3aa: CASSFVSRGAFF; CDR3nt: TGTGCCAGCAGTTTCGTTTCCAGGGGAGCTTTCTTT
j_gene: TRBJ2-1; d_gene: TRBD2; abundance: few; v_gene: TRBV5-1; CDR3aa: CASRWASGNNEQFF; CDR3nt: TGCGCCAGCCGGTGGGCTAGCGGAAACAATGAGCAGTTCTTC
j_gene: TRBJ2-1; d_gene: -; abundance: few; v_gene: TRBV6-1; CDR3aa: CASTGGYSYNEQFF; CDR3nt: TGTGCCAGCACGGGTGGATACTCCTACAATGAGCAGTTCTTC
j_gene: TRBJ2-1; d_gene: -; abundance: many; v_gene: TRBV10-3; CDR3aa: CANSPALGNEQFF; CDR3nt: TGTGCCAACTCCCCCGCTCTAGGCAATGAGCAGTTCTTC
j_gene: TRBJ2-7; d_gene: -; abundance: few; v_gene: TRBV7-3; CDR3aa: CASSLYGTESEQYF; CDR3nt: TGTGCCAGCAGCTTGTATGGGACCGAAAGCGAGCAGTACTTC
j_gene: TRBJ2-1; d_gene: -; abundance: few; v_gene: TRBV25-1; CDR3aa: CASRGLGAHEQFF; CDR3nt: TGTGCCAGCAGGGGCCTGGGGGCCCATGAGCAGTTCTTC
j_gene: TRBJ1-4; d_gene: -; abundance: -; v_gene: TRBV18; CDR3aa: CASSPGTLTSDEKLFF; CDR3nt: TGTGCCAGCTCACCCGGGACACTTACAAGTGATGAAAAACTGTTTTTT
j_gene: TRBJ2-7; d_gene: TRBD1; abundance: few; v_gene: TRBV6-1; CDR3aa: CASRRTGRIYEQYF; CDR3nt: TGTGCCAGCAGACGGACAGGGAGAATCTACGAGCAGTACTTC
j_gene: TRBJ2-5; d_gene: -; abundance: few; v_gene: TRBV9; CDR3aa: CASSVGEETQYF; CDR3nt: TGTGCCAGCAGCGTAGGTGAAGAGACCCAGTACTTC
j_gene: TRBJ1-6; d_gene: TRBD1; abundance: -; v_gene: TRBV12-3/TRBV12-4; CDR3aa: CASSRQGGSPLHF; CDR3nt: TGTGCCAGCAGTCGACAGGGGGGATCACCCCTCCACTTT
j_gene: TRBJ2-1; d_gene: -; abundance: many; v_gene: TRBV20-1; CDR3aa: CSARASDYNEQFF; CDR3nt: TGCAGTGCTAGAGCATCCGACTACAATGAGCAGTTCTTC
j_gene: TRBJ2-1; d_gene: TRBD1; abundance: many; v_gene: TRBV5-5; CDR3aa: CASSLGQGTYNEQFF; CDR3nt: TGTGCCAGCAGCTTGGGACAGGGCACCTACAATGAGCAGTTCTTC
j_gene: TRBJ1-5; d_gene: -; abundance: few; v_gene: TRBV6-1; CDR3aa: CASIRDKNQPQHF; CDR3nt: TGTGCCAGCATCCGGGACAAAAATCAGCCCCAGCATTTT
j_gene: TRBJ2-7; d_gene: -; abundance: -; v_gene: TRBV20-1; CDR3aa: CSASGRTYEQYF; CDR3nt: TGCAGTGCTAGTGGCAGAACCTACGAGCAGTACTTC
j_gene: TRBJ1-2; d_gene: -; abundance: few; v_gene: TRBV2; CDR3aa: CASSERAGYGYTF; CDR3nt: TGTGCCAGCAGTGAACGTGCAGGCTATGGCTACACCTTC
j_gene: TRBJ2-3; d_gene: TRBD2; abundance: -; v_gene: TRBV6-4; CDR3aa: CASSEGRGETDTQYF; CDR3nt: TGTGCCAGCAGTGAGGGGAGGGGAGAGACAGATACGCAGTATTTT
j_gene: TRBJ1-2; d_gene: -; abundance: -; v_gene: TRBV12-3/TRBV12-4; CDR3aa: CASSSANGGAGYTF; CDR3nt: TGTGCCAGCAGTTCCGCAAATGGGGGGGCTGGCTACACCTTC
j_gene: TRBJ2-1; d_gene: TRBD1; abundance: few; v_gene: TRBV4-3; CDR3aa: CASSQEATGGNEQFF; CDR3nt: TGCGCCAGCAGCCAAGAGGCGACAGGGGGCAATGAGCAGTTCTTC
j_gene: TRBJ2-4; d_gene: TRBD2; abundance: few; v_gene: TRBV20-1; CDR3aa: CSAYRTSGRATKNIQYF; CDR3nt: TGCAGTGCTTATAGGACTAGCGGGAGGGCGACCAAAAACATTCAGTACTTC
j_gene: TRBJ2-1; d_gene: TRBD2; abundance: -; v_gene: TRBV20-1; CDR3aa: CSAREGGTSGMDEQFF; CDR3nt: TGCAGTGCTAGAGAGGGAGGGACTAGCGGGATGGATGAGCAGTTCTTC
j_gene: TRBJ2-1; d_gene: TRBD2; abundance: -; v_gene: TRBV5-1; CDR3aa: CASSFFSGANEQFF; CDR3nt: TGCGCCAGCAGCTTTTTTAGCGGGGCCAATGAGCAGTTCTTC
j_gene: TRBJ2-6; d_gene: -; abundance: few; v_gene: TRBV4-1; CDR3aa: CASSQEIQGRSGANVLTF; CDR3nt: TGCGCCAGCAGCCAAGAGATCCAGGGACGCTCTGGGGCCAACGTCCTGACTTTC
j_gene: TRBJ1-6; d_gene: TRBD1; abundance: few; v_gene: TRBV12-3/TRBV12-4; CDR3aa: CASSPQGQGNSPLHF; CDR3nt: TGTGCCAGCAGTCCCCAGGGACAGGGGAATTCACCCCTCCACTTT
j_gene: TRBJ1-4; d_gene: TRBD1; abundance: -; v_gene: TRBV7-6; CDR3aa: CASSLAGQGLVKLFF; CDR3nt: TGTGCCAGCAGCTTAGCGGGACAGGGACTTGTAAAACTGTTTTTT
j_gene: TRBJ2-2; d_gene: -; abundance: -; v_gene: TRBV5-5; CDR3aa: CASSLGTGQTGELFF; CDR3nt: TGTGCCAGCAGCTTGGGGACGGGGCAGACCGGGGAGCTGTTTTTT
j_gene: TRBJ2-2; d_gene: TRBD1; abundance: -; v_gene: TRBV2; CDR3aa: CASRAGQANTGELFF; CDR3nt: TGTGCCAGCAGGGCGGGACAGGCGAACACCGGGGAGCTGTTTTTT
j_gene: TRBJ2-2; d_gene: TRBD1; abundance: few; v_gene: TRBV18; CDR3aa: CASSFRTGLTGELFF; CDR3nt: TGTGCCAGCTCATTTCGGACAGGGCTAACCGGGGAGCTGTTTTTT
j_gene: TRBJ2-7; d_gene: -; abundance: few; v_gene: TRBV5-1; CDR3aa: CASSLDRLNPYEQYF; CDR3nt: TGCGCCAGCAGCTTGGACAGGTTGAACCCCTACGAGCAGTACTTC
j_gene: TRBJ2-3; d_gene: TRBD2; abundance: -; v_gene: TRBV7-1; CDR3aa: CASSLSLAGGSDTQYF; CDR3nt: TGTGCCAGCAGCCTCAGTCTAGCGGGAGGATCAGATACGCAGTATTTT
j_gene: TRBJ1-6; d_gene: -; abundance: many; v_gene: TRBV12-3/TRBV12-4; CDR3aa: CASSFATDNSPLHF; CDR3nt: TGTGCCAGCAGTTTCGCGACAGATAATTCACCCCTCCACTTT